One T cell receptor beta chain is described in this entry. The antigen remains unidentified. Germline and junction disagree at one end, which may indicate a read error. Germline CDR1 SGHRS, CDR2 YFSETQ. This CDR3 region has 15 residues. What was amplified from RNA transcripts were TCR beta CDR3 regions. Primed by the HTBI set, a first-round RT-PCR was run on the TCR CDR3. TCRdb re-analysed the multiplex PCR reads in MiXCR, keeping a single row per CDR3 protein. The sample has more than 300,000 distinct CDR3 sequences, under 20% seen once. The sample originates from a study of T cells in Graves' hyperthyroidism and ophthalmopathy. Notes on the study in general: Most thyroid clonotypes with frequency above 0.001 were detected in blood.

The TCR comes from a man aged 18 to 29 with Graves' ophthalmopathy. The V gene is TRBV5-1, the J gene TRBJ2-6, with D possibly TRBD2 on 7 matching bases. Sequencing was performed on blood. This chain's CDR3 is CASSAGGRGANVLTF. The CDR3, as DNA: TGTGCCAGCAGCGCCGGGGGGCGTGGGGCCAACGTCCTGACTTTC.